This TCR beta chain was identified during a study of T-cell reconstitution after alpha-beta-depleted transplantation in children. The CDR3 contains 13 residues. The V and J ends lost 7 bases and 6 bases, in that order; junction bases with no gene match: 8. The germline CDR1 and CDR2 sequences are SNHLY and FYNNEI. Unique molecular identifiers were used in preparing the TCRbeta library. TCRdb fed the PCR reads into MiXCR, producing one record per CDR3 protein. The data hold about 400,000 distinct CDR3 sequences, with around 21% observed a single time. The material sequenced was PBMCs from the stem cell graft donor, taken from the stem cell graft. The TCR originated in a human donor who donated a stem cell graft to a child with acute myeloid leukemia. This chain connects TRBV2 to TRBJ2-7; 8 bases fit TRBD1. CDR3 sequence: CASTTGADSEQYF. Here the CDR3 DNA reads TGTGCCAGCACGACAGGGGCCGATTCCGAGCAGTACTTC.